The rows below give T cell receptor beta chains drawn from one sample of a study of blood T cell repertoires in COVID-19. Clones were read by immunoSEQ multiplex PCR, and TCRdb kept only the in-frame ones, dropping some. The table shows approximately 120,000 clones, with around 74% occurring only once. Sequencing was carried out using peripheral blood. The receptors shown here come from a man older than 75 with COVID-19, enrolled during active disease. The CDR3 runs from the conserved cysteine through the conserved F or W. D genes are given only for firm matches. The listing skips clone size in some rows; elsewhere it reads once, few, many or a size class.

>TRBD1|TRBJ1-1|NA|TRBV2|19
CASVRGGFGTAQANTEAFF
TGTGCCAGCGTGAGAGGGGGCTTCGGGACAGCGCAGGCGAACACTGAAGCTTTCTTT
>NA|TRBJ1-2|NA|TRBV4-1|15
CASSQISREARGYTF
TGCGCCAGCAGCCAAATTAGTAGGGAGGCGCGGGGCTACACCTTC
>NA|TRBJ1-5|NA|TRBV6-2/TRBV6-3|12
CASSWGPQPQHF
TGTGCCAGCAGTTGGGGGCCTCAGCCCCAGCATTTT
>TRBD1|TRBJ1-4|NA|TRBV28|16
CASSFAGTGFNEKLFF
TGTGCCAGCAGTTTTGCGGGGACAGGTTTCAATGAAAAACTGTTTTTT
>NA|TRBJ2-4|NA|TRBV9|14
CASSGTQYSDIQYF
TGTGCCAGCAGCGGAACGCAATACTCCGACATTCAGTACTTC
>NA|TRBJ1-2|once|TRBV18|14
CASSPQDANYGYTF
TGTGCCAGCTCACCGCAGGATGCTAACTATGGCTACACCTTC
>TRBD1|TRBJ1-1|NA|TRBV4-1|14
CASSPWDRGTEAFF
TGCGCCAGCAGCCCGTGGGACAGGGGGACTGAAGCTTTCTTT
>TRBD1|TRBJ1-5|NA|TRBV7-9|15
CASSRTGAGNQPQHF
TGTGCCAGCAGCCGAACAGGGGCTGGGAATCAGCCCCAGCATTTT
>NA|TRBJ1-3|NA|TRBV12-5|11
CAAPGGNTIYF
TGTGCTGCCCCGGGGGGAAACACCATATATTTT
>TRBD2|TRBJ2-3|NA|TRBV7-2|14
CASSYGLAGNTQYF
TGTGCCAGCAGCTACGGACTAGCGGGAAATACGCAGTATTTT
>NA|TRBJ2-5|NA|TRBV5-4|12
CASSLNSVAQYF
TGTGCCAGCAGCTTGAATTCGGTGGCCCAGTACTTC
>NA|TRBJ2-1|NA|TRBV18|14
CASSPSIQYNEQFF
TGTGCCAGCTCACCCTCCATTCAGTACAATGAGCAGTTCTTC
>TRBD1|TRBJ1-6|NA|TRBV11-2|16
CASSLDSQGYNSPLHF
TGTGCCAGCAGCTTAGACTCACAGGGGTATAATTCACCCCTCCACTTT
>NA|TRBJ1-6|NA|TRBV28|11
CASSLNSPLHF
TGTGCCAGCAGTCTGAATTCACCCCTCCACTTT
>NA|TRBJ2-2|NA|TRBV7-9|16
CASSLAKRWNTGELFF
TGTGCCAGCAGCTTAGCGAAGCGGTGGAATACCGGGGAGCTGTTTTTT
>NA|TRBJ2-3|NA|TRBV7-2|15
CASSFRTGSTDTQYF
TGTGCCAGCAGCTTTCGGACGGGGAGCACAGATACGCAGTATTTT
>TRBD1|TRBJ1-2|NA|TRBV7-9|15
CASSFATGGNYGYTF
TGTGCCAGCAGCTTCGCGACAGGGGGGAACTATGGCTACACCTTC
>TRBD2|TRBJ2-1|NA|TRBV2|14
CAGKTSAAYNEQFF
TGTGCCGGAAAGACTAGCGCCGCCTACAATGAGCAGTTCTTC
>TRBD2|TRBJ2-7|NA|TRBV3-1/TRBV3-2|16
CASSGPTSGSRYEQYF
TGTGCCAGCAGCGGCCCGACTAGCGGGAGTCGGTACGAGCAGTACTTC
>TRBD2|TRBJ2-1|once|TRBV3-1/TRBV3-2|14
CASSQAASGRVQFF
TGTGCCAGCAGCCAAGCGGCTAGCGGGAGGGTGCAGTTCTTC
>NA|TRBJ2-3|NA|TRBV14|16
CASRDPGDPRTHTQYF
TGTGCCAGCAGAGACCCGGGGGACCCCCGCACACATACGCAGTATTTT
>TRBD2|TRBJ2-3|NA|TRBV28|15
CASSLAGGSTDTQYF
TGTGCCAGCAGTTTAGCGGGAGGGAGCACAGATACGCAGTATTTT
>NA|TRBJ1-5|NA|TRBV24-1|20
CATSDSNYRDTAYGNQPQHF
TGTGCCACCAGTGATTCGAACTACCGGGACACAGCTTACGGCAATCAGCCCCAGCATTTT
>NA|TRBJ1-5|once|TRBV6-2/TRBV6-3|13
CASSYRGNQPQHF
TGTGCCAGCAGTTACCGGGGAAATCAGCCCCAGCATTTT
>NA|TRBJ2-2|NA|TRBV28|15
CASSLVEWNTGELFF
TGTGCCAGCAGTTTAGTGGAGTGGAACACCGGGGAGCTGTTTTTT